These 8 T cell receptor beta chains were sequenced from one sample in a study of cytomegalovirus exposure and HLA in healthy donors. TCRdb's table, derived via immunoSEQ multiplex PCR, lists solely in-frame clones and lacks some. Found here are under 300,000 clones, approximately 84% of them singletons; the top ten hold around 1.2%. Sample: PBMCs. Receptors were obtained from a woman in her twenties or thirties in good health and CMV-seropositive.

This clone was found once. The chain recombines TRBV6-1 with TRBJ2-1; D is possibly TRBD1 (6 bases). The length of the CDR3 is 17 residues. V was shortened by 2 bases and J by 1 base, with 15 bases between the two germline ends. Germline V gene sequence: CDR1 MNHNS, CDR2 SASEGT. CDR3 sequence (DNA): TGTGCCAGCAGTGAACGACGTGGCAGGGGATCCTACAATGAGCAGTTCTTC. Translating gives CASSERRGRGSYNEQFF.

The chain links TRBV29-1 to TRBJ1-1, with D hard to call. Germline assignment: CDR1 SQVTM and CDR2 ANQGSEA. Trimming left V 2 bases short and J 0 bases short, with 7 bases between. CDR3 length: 13 residues. Here the CDR3 reads CSVERRMNTEAFF. The DNA of the CDR3 is TGCAGCGTTGAAAGGCGGATGAACACTGAAGCTTTCTTT.

This chain connects TRBV28 to TRBJ2-7, with 10 bases matching TRBD1. Unmatched junction bases numbered 11, after V lost 10 bases and J lost 5 bases. Germline CDR1 and CDR2: MDHEN and SYDVKM. CDR3 length equals 14 residues. The CDR3 DNA reads as TGTGCCACACGTGGCGACAGGGGGCTTGACGAGCAGTACTTC. This encodes CATRGDRGLDEQYF.

This chain joins TRBV4-1 and TRBJ2-7, with TRBD2 matching 9 bases. V lost 4 bases, J lost 2 bases, and 6 bases stayed unmatched. The germline V gene has CDR1 MGHRA and CDR2 YSYEKL. The CDR3 runs 15 residues. CDR3 sequence reads: CASSLGLALTYEQYF. In DNA form, the CDR3 reads TGCGCCAGCAGCCTAGGACTAGCGTTGACCTACGAGCAGTACTTC.

The chain has TRBV6-5 and TRBJ1-1; D is unresolved. The V gene lost 5 bases and the J gene lost 1 base, with 8 bases spanning the gap. The CDR3 runs 13 residues. Germline CDR1 MNHEY, CDR2 SVGAGI. The CDR3 loop reads CASSLTENTEAFF. DNA for the CDR3: TGTGCCAGCAGTCTTACAGAGAACACTGAAGCTTTCTTT.

V is TRBV4-1 and J is TRBJ2-1, with TRBD2 matching 10 bases. Looked up from germline, CDR1 is MGHRA and CDR2 is YSYEKL. With V trimmed by 3 bases and J by 4 bases, 3 bases remained unmatched. The CDR3 has 15 residues. The CDR3 here is CASSHRLAGYNEQFF. DNA for the CDR3: TGCGCCAGCAGCCACAGACTAGCGGGTTACAATGAGCAGTTCTTC.

The chain couples TRBV7-3 to TRBJ2-2; 11 nucleotides agree with TRBD1. This CDR3 contains 15 residues. Germline V gene sequence: CDR1 SGHTA, CDR2 FQGTGA. V was clipped by 4 bases and J by 5 bases; unmatched bases: 3. The CDR3: CASSSGQGATGELFF. The CDR3 region has the DNA TGTGCCAGCAGCTCCGGACAGGGGGCGACCGGGGAGCTGTTTTTT.

The CDR3 reads CASTDLGQGDYGYTF. CDR3 nucleotides: TGTGCCAGTACCGACCTTGGACAGGGTGACTATGGCTACACCTTC. The rearrangement uses TRBV19 and TRBJ1-2; 8 bases are shared with TRBD1. The V gene end was trimmed by 7 bases and the J gene end by 3 bases; junction bases not matched to a gene: 10. The CDR3 totals 15 residues. CDR1 and CDR2 (germline): LNHDA, SQIVND (reference sequence).